What follows is one T cell receptor (beta chain) and its context. In the authors' methods: Amplification of reference gene primers was used by the study to estimate nucleated cell counts. Only in-frame clones appear in the TCRdb table, and some are missing; sequencing was by immunoSEQ multiplex PCR. D and trimming come from the DNA, and the V and J calls and clone size come from that table. The sample lists some 48,000 clones; 70% to 90% were seen once. The data stem from a study of blood T cell repertoires in COVID-19. With 5 bases removed from V and 8 bases from J, the gap between germline ends came to 10 bases. This CDR3 spans 12 amino acids.

The V call is TRBV12-3 or TRBV12-4, the J call TRBJ2-1; D is uncertain. This TCR came from a woman of 80 years or more with COVID-19, enrolled during active disease. Sequencing was performed on peripheral blood. This CDR3 reads CASSPVRHEQFF. In DNA form, the CDR3 reads TGTGCCAGCAGTCCGGTACGCCATGAGCAGTTCTTC.